This TCR beta chain emerged from a study of blood T cell repertoires in COVID-19. In terms of age and location, participants ranged from about 18 to 90 years and lived in under 30 US areas. Participants reported their clinical history, and cohort assignment relied on those reports. In germline, CDR1 is SNHLY, CDR2 FYNNEI. The V end lost 1 base, the J end lost 11 bases, and 9 bases lay between the germline ends. CDR3 length: 12 amino acids. This clone came up once. Assay used: immunoSEQ multiplex PCR; TCRdb lists only in-frame clones, some missing. The repertoire holds over 350,000 clones, with 88% as singletons.

The J gene is TRBJ1-5, the V gene TRBV2; tentative D call: TRBD1 (6 bases). This TCR was sampled from a woman younger than 35 who had recovered from COVID-19. Sequenced input: PBMCs or T cells enriched from blood (not recorded which). The CDR3 DNA follows: TGTGCCAGCAGTGAAGGGGACACGGCCCAGCATTTT. As protein: CASSEGDTAQHF.